This T cell receptor (beta chain) stems from a study of long-term antiretroviral therapy in people with HIV. Study outcomes and limitations: Following ART, diversity rose but still fell short of transplant donor controls. All blood samples came from the years 2004 to 2017, possibly under older ART regimens. Against controls, HIV repertoires showed narrower ranges of CDR3 length.

Germline assignment: CDR1 MNHNS and CDR2 SASEGT. The CDR3 contains 15 residues. The V gene end was trimmed by 7 bases and the J gene end by 0 bases; junction bases not matched to a gene: 5. Of note for this clone: Antigen: not known.

The immunoSEQ assay was v3.0, run at survey level. Each sample aimed for about 40,000-50,000 sequenced T-cell genomes. This table comes from immunoSEQ multiplex PCR, and its TCRdb copy is limited to in-frame clones, with some not included. Of about 40,000 clones in the sample, 70% to 90% were seen once. This sample comprised unsorted PBMCs, obtained 1.2 years after starting antiretroviral therapy. The clonotype comes from a woman in her forties or fifties with HIV. The V call is TRBV6-1, the J call TRBJ1-1, with 10 bases that match TRBD1. CDR3 sequence: CASNDRGRVNTEAFF. CDR3 DNA sequence: TGTGCCAGCAACGACAGGGGGCGCGTGAACACTGAAGCTTTCTTT.